Described below is a single T cell receptor (beta chain) sequence and its context. Its antigen remains unknown. This entry is derived from a study of T cell repertoires in cytomegalovirus infection. On the study more broadly: CMV epitopes used comprised recently identified HLA-C-restricted ones and well-studied HLA-B-restricted ones. Matching HLA type, along with CMV infection, was indicated by public TCR beta signatures.

TCRdb passed the reads through MiXCR, listing each CDR3 protein once. The table has 900,000 to 950,000 distinct CDR3 sequences, approximately 31% seen once. The CDR3 contains 15 residues. V was cut by 2 bases and J by 1 base, with 11 bases left in between. Germline V gene sequence: CDR1 MNHEY, CDR2 SMNVEV (reference sequence). Findings and limits, study-wide: Summed frequency of shared TCR beta families picked out CMV carriers who also had the relevant HLA. In two of eight donors, the top clonotype was HLA-C-restricted CMV-specific.

The TCR was taken from a human donor in good health (CMV status not recorded). Some clones in this sample may be carry-over from other donors' samples. The chain joins TRBV27 to TRBJ1-1; D is perhaps TRBD1 (5 bases). The sample here was cultured CD8+ T cells from PBMCs, taken from culture after CMV antigen stimulation. The CDR3: CASSLTGQPNTEAFF. DNA of the CDR3: TGTGCCAGCAGTTTAACGGGGCAGCCGAACACTGAAGCTTTCTTT.